A selection of T cell receptor beta chains follows, all from one sample in a study of T-cell memory formation after mild COVID-19. TCRdb called the 5' RACE reads again in MiXCR, with one record for every CDR3 protein. The data show approximately 290,000 distinct CDR3 sequences, with about 16% seen just once and about a fifth held by the top ten. The material sequenced was PBMCs or a T cell subset sorted from them (not recorded which). The receptors originated from a man between 18 and 29 years old who had mild COVID-19 (a few samples of this study predate the infection). Cell type and time point are not known. Each CDR3 is given with its conserved first and last residue. Each record gives: clone size, V gene, J gene, D gene, CDR3 DNA, CDR3 protein. D genes are given only for firm matches. Size values are once, few and many counts, or a class for expanded clones, and some rows have none.

few	TRBV6-5	TRBJ2-1	TRBD2	TGTGCCAGCAGTTACGGGCTAGCGGGTAACAATGAGCAGTTCTTC	CASSYGLAGNNEQFF
few	TRBV7-3	TRBJ1-2	NA	TGTGCCAGCAGCCAATTGGGGGGGGGCCTAGTATATGGCTACACCTTC	CASSQLGGGLVYGYTF
NA	TRBV4-2	TRBJ1-6	NA	TGTGCCAGCAGCCAAGAAGTACAAAATAATTCACCCCTCCACTTT	CASSQEVQNNSPLHF
few	TRBV28	TRBJ2-7	NA	TGTGCCAGCAACCAACCGGGACACTACGAGCAGTACTTC	CASNQPGHYEQYF
NA	TRBV7-9	TRBJ2-3	NA	TGTGCCAGCAGCTGGGGGACTTCTAGCACAGATACGCAGTATTTT	CASSWGTSSTDTQYF
NA	TRBV3-1	TRBJ1-2	NA	TGTGCCAGCAGCCAAGAGGTAGGGCGCTATGGCTACACCTTC	CASSQEVGRYGYTF
few	TRBV5-6	TRBJ2-3	NA	TGTGCCAGCTTAACAACCGGGGGATCGGATACGCAGTATTTT	CASLTTGGSDTQYF
NA	TRBV18	TRBJ1-2	TRBD1	TGTGCCAGCTCGGCAGGGGGCGCGGATCTGTATGGCTACACCTTC	CASSAGGADLYGYTF
few	TRBV15	TRBJ1-1	NA	TGTGCCACCAGCAGAGATAGGCGGCTGAACACTGAAGCTTTCTTT	CATSRDRRLNTEAFF
few	TRBV5-1	TRBJ1-2	NA	TGCGCCAGCAGCTATTCCAGCAGCTATGGCTACACCTTC	CASSYSSSYGYTF
NA	TRBV5-1	TRBJ2-3	TRBD2	TGCGCCAGCAGCTCCCGGACTAGCGGTCACACAGATACGCAGTATTTT	CASSSRTSGHTDTQYF
few	TRBV27	TRBJ2-5	TRBD2	TGTGCCAGCAGTGACACTAGCGGGGGGGGATCAGGGACCCAGTACTTC	CASSDTSGGGSGTQYF
NA	TRBV6-1	TRBJ1-2	NA	TGTGCCAGCACGAAAGACAGAGAAGGTGGCTACACCTTC	CASTKDREGGYTF
NA	TRBV6-5	TRBJ2-1	NA	TGTGCCAGCAGTTACGGCGCCAACAATGAGCAGTTCTTC	CASSYGANNEQFF
few	TRBV24-1	TRBJ2-6	NA	TGTGCCACCAGTGACACGTCCTCTGGGGCCAACGTCCTGACTTTC	CATSDTSSGANVLTF
NA	TRBV7-2	TRBJ2-3	NA	TGTGCCAGCACCCGGGGACTGGCAGATACGCAGTATTTT	CASTRGLADTQYF
few	TRBV4-1	TRBJ1-1	NA	TGCGCCAGCAGCCAGGGCCCGGGGGATGAAGCTTTCTTT	CASSQGPGDEAFF
NA	TRBV7-2	TRBJ2-7	NA	TGTGCCAGCAGCTTATCGCCTAGAGAAATCGAGCAGTACTTC	CASSLSPREIEQYF
few	TRBV7-3	TRBJ2-3	TRBD2	TGTGCCAGCAGCTTAGGAGCGGGGGGGCCCGGCACAGATACGCAGTATTTT	CASSLGAGGPGTDTQYF
few	TRBV30	TRBJ1-1	NA	TGTGCCTGGAGTGCTTCGGGGGGCACTGAAGCTTTCTTT	CAWSASGGTEAFF
NA	TRBV5-1	TRBJ2-7	NA	TGCGCCAGCAGCTTGCGCGGGCGGTTCTACGAGCAGTACTTC	CASSLRGRFYEQYF
NA	TRBV4-1	TRBJ2-7	NA	TGCGCCAGCAGCCAGGCTGGGGTCGGCGGTTACGAGCAGTACTTC	CASSQAGVGGYEQYF
NA	TRBV7-6	TRBJ2-7	NA	TGTGCCAGCAGCTTGATAGCGGAGGGAACCTACGAGCAGTACTTC	CASSLIAEGTYEQYF
NA	TRBV7-2	TRBJ1-5	NA	TGTGCCAGCAGCTTAGTCGGGGGGCAGCCCCAGCATTTT	CASSLVGGQPQHF
NA	TRBV4-1	TRBJ1-4	NA	TGCGCCAGCAGCCAAGGGGGTTCGGGAGAAAAACTGTTTTTT	CASSQGGSGEKLFF
NA	TRBV20-1	TRBJ1-1	NA	TGCAGTGCTAGTCGGGGGTTTTACACTGAAGCTTTCTTT	CSASRGFYTEAFF